The 21 T cell receptor beta chains reported below all come from one sample, sequenced in a study of blood T cell repertoires in COVID-19. Produced via immunoSEQ multiplex PCR; TCRdb's table is partial and in-frame only. The data contain approximately 75,000 clones, 75% to 90% of them singletons. The sample taken for sequencing was peripheral blood. The receptors stem from a man of 80 years or more with COVID-19, enrolled during active disease.

The chain has TRBV5-1 and TRBJ2-3, with D perhaps matching TRBD1 (5 bases). V lost 0 bases and J 3 bases, leaving 11 bases between the germline ends. The CDR3 length is 15 residues. CDR1 and CDR2 from the germline V gene are SGHRS and YFSETQ. The CDR3 protein is CASSLGAGMTDTQYF. The CDR3 DNA sequence: TGCGCCAGCAGCTTGGGGGCAGGGATGACAGATACGCAGTATTTT.

This chain links TRBV18 with TRBJ2-3; TRBD1 agrees at 7 bases. Germline values: CDR1 KGHSH, CDR2 LQKENI. Losses at the gene ends were 1 base for V and 4 bases for J; bases not matched to a gene: 5. This CDR3 is built from 15 residues. The DNA of the CDR3 is TGTGCCAGCTCACCACAGGGGGCGAGTGCAGATACGCAGTATTTT. Translating gives CASSPQGASADTQYF.

The V and J genes are TRBV5-4 and TRBJ1-2; D unresolved. The CDR3 is 15 residues long. Germline V gene sequence: CDR1 SGHNT, CDR2 YYREEE (reference sequence). The ends were cut back, 4 bases at V and 2 bases at J, with 15 bases in the middle. As DNA, the CDR3 is TGTGCCAGCAGCCGTCCGGAGGGAGGGAACTATGGCTACACCTTC. Translation gives CASSRPEGGNYGYTF.

This clone was observed once. The chain joins TRBV5-1 to TRBJ2-2; D not resolved. This CDR3 has 13 amino acids. Trimming left V 4 bases short and J 2 bases short, with 6 bases between. The germline gives CDR1 SGHRS, CDR2 YFSETQ. The CDR3 nucleotides are TGCGCCAGCAGCGAACAAAACACCGGGGAGCTGTTTTTT. This encodes CASSEQNTGELFF.

The chain recombines TRBV7-6 with TRBJ2-7; 15 bases are a match to TRBD2. The CDR3 totals 16 residues. Germline V gives CDR1 SGHVS, CDR2 FNYEAQ. The V segment lost 5 bases and the J segment 4 bases; nucleotides outside the gene matches: 6. The CDR3 DNA reads as TGTGCCAGCAGCCCTCGGACTAGCGGGGGGGCATACGAGCAGTACTTC. Translation: CASSPRTSGGAYEQYF. Full variable domain (remainder filled in from reference TRBV7-6 and TRBJ2-7): GAGVSQSPRYKVTKRGQDVALRCDPISGHVSLYWYRQALGQGPEFLTYFNYEAQQDKSGLPNDRFSAERPEGSISTLTIQRTEQRDSAMYRCASSPRTSGGAYEQYFGPGTRLTVT.

This clone was detected a few times. V usage is TRBV21-1 and J usage is TRBJ1-6; the table's D gene call, TRBD1, was not cross checked with the DNA. TRBV21-1 is annotated as a pseudogene. The CDR3 is 16 amino acids. CDR3 protein: CASLRTVDRVNSPLHF. The CDR3 bases are TGTGCCAGCTTGAGGACAGTTGACCGCGTTAATTCACCCCTCCACTTT.

The J gene is TRBJ2-7, the V gene TRBV5-1; maybe TRBD1 (7 bases). Per the germline V gene, CDR1 is SGHRS and CDR2 is YFSETQ. The CDR3 length is 14 residues. V lost 4 bases and J lost 6, with 17 bases in between. CDR3 DNA sequence: TGCGCCAGCAGCCCGGGGGTGAGACAGGGCGAGCAGTACTTC. Protein sequence: CASSPGVRQGEQYF.

This chain uses TRBV20-1 with TRBJ1-5; 8 positions agree with TRBD1. Germline V gene data show CDR1 as DFQATT and CDR2 as SNEGSKA (reference sequence). The V and J ends lost 3 bases and 5 bases, in that order; junction bases with no gene match: 9. The CDR3 is 15 residues long. The CDR3 DNA reads as TGCAGTGCTAGTGTACCGACAGGGGCCTATCAGCCCCAGCATTTT. Its translation is CSASVPTGAYQPQHF.

The chain combines TRBV28 with TRBJ1-5; D possibly corresponds to TRBD1 (6 bases). The CDR3 length is 14 residues. From germline, CDR1 is MDHEN and CDR2 SYDVKM. Trimming cost V 8 bases and J 5 bases, with 16 bases left between them. CDR3: CASSTGGDDQPQHF. As DNA, the CDR3 is TGTGCCAGCTCCACGGGGGGCGATGATCAGCCCCAGCATTTT.

This chain uses TRBV29-1 with TRBJ2-3, with D tentatively TRBD2 (6 bases). The V and J ends lost 7 bases and 0 bases respectively, with 17 bases between them. The CDR3 is 15 amino acids. Germline CDR1 is SQVTM and CDR2 is ANQGSEA. CDR3 loop: CSALPSGGSTDTQYF. The CDR3, as DNA: TGCAGCGCCCTGCCGTCCGGGGGAAGCACAGATACGCAGTATTTT.

The V call is TRBV19, the J call TRBJ1-1; D is perhaps TRBD1 (6 bases). Germline CDR1 LNHDA, CDR2 SQIVND (reference sequence). This CDR3 has 14 amino acids. With 5 bases removed from V and 1 base from J, the gap between germline ends came to 11 bases. As DNA, the CDR3 is TGTGCCAGTAGTTTAGGCAGGGGGAACACTGAAGCTTTCTTT. It encodes CASSLGRGNTEAFF.

The chain has TRBV24-1 and TRBJ1-2; 9 positions agree with TRBD1. Germline V CDR1 and CDR2: KGHDR, SFDVKD. Germline trimming cut 3 bases from V and 6 bases from J; bases unmatched to any gene: 4. The CDR3 extends over 14 amino acids. CDR3 nucleotides: TGTGCCACCAGTGATCAGGGACAGGGTCATGGCTACACCTTC. It specifies CATSDQGQGHGYTF.

The chain links TRBV12-3 or TRBV12-4 to TRBJ1-3; D gene uncertain. The CDR3 length is 13 residues. The V and J ends lost 6 bases and 4 bases respectively, with 10 bases between them. For the CDR3, the DNA is TGTGCCAGCAGCCTCGGCGGGGGAAACACCATATATTTT. It yields the protein CASSLGGGNTIYF.

This clone was recorded once. The chain joins TRBV3-1 (or the pseudogene TRBV3-2) to TRBJ1-5; 9 bases agree with TRBD1. This CDR3 region has 16 residues. The J segment lost 6 bases and the V segment lost 10 bases, leaving 16 bases of the junction unmatched. The germline gives CDR1 LGHDT, CDR2 YNNKEL (reference sequence). CDR3 sequence (DNA): TGTGCCACCTACGAATACAGGGGGCAATTTGGTCAGCCCCAGCATTTT. It encodes CATYEYRGQFGQPQHF.

V and J are TRBV6-1 and TRBJ2-1, with D perhaps TRBD2 (5 bases). Per the germline V gene, CDR1 is MNHNS and CDR2 is SASEGT. V was cut by 2 bases and J by 8 bases, with 16 bases left in between. The CDR3 spans 15 residues. In DNA, the CDR3 is TGTGCCAGCAGTGAACTAGCAAACCTCTGGGATGAGCAGTTCTTC. Its translation: CASSELANLWDEQFF.

This chain uses TRBV28 with TRBJ1-3; a possible D gene is TRBD1 (5 bases). The CDR3 length is 14 residues. Germline values: CDR1 MDHEN, CDR2 SYDVKM. V was shortened by 2 bases and J by 4 bases, with 9 bases between the two germline ends. This CDR3 reads CASSLGGAGNTIYF. The CDR3 DNA is TGTGCCAGCAGTTTAGGCGGGGCCGGAAACACCATATATTTT.

The V gene is TRBV7-2, the J gene TRBJ1-2; unclear D gene. This CDR3 is built from 13 residues. V lost 2 bases and J 4 bases, leaving 8 bases between the germline ends. CDR1 is SGHTA and CDR2 is FQGNSA in the germline V gene. The CDR3 DNA reads as TGTGCCAGCAGCTTAACGGGGATCTATGGCTACACCTTC. Residues: CASSLTGIYGYTF.

This clone appeared once. The rearrangement links TRBV29-1 to TRBJ2-1, with D perhaps matching TRBD1 (6 bases). V lost 6 bases to trimming and J lost 9 bases, with 21 bases between them. The CDR3 has 14 residues. Germline-derived CDR1 and CDR2 are SQVTM and ANQGSEA. CDR3 loop: CSVRDRGGQSEQFF. CDR3 DNA sequence: TGCAGCGTCAGGGATCGGGGCGGACAGTCTGAGCAGTTCTTC.

The chain combines TRBV15 with TRBJ2-5, with a possible D match to TRBD1 (6 bases). Trimming took off 6 bases at V and 1 base at J, with 18 bases between the two ends. The CDR3 sequence is 16 residues long. CDR1 and CDR2 from the germline V gene are LNHNV and YYDKDF (reference sequence). The CDR3 bases are TGTGCCACCAGTTCTGGGGGCAGGCCAATCCAAGAGACCCAGTACTTC. Residues: CATSSGGRPIQETQYF.

The CDR3 region is CASTPKQGAETEAFF. CDR3 DNA: TGTGCCAGTACCCCAAAACAGGGGGCGGAAACTGAAGCTTTCTTT. This chain connects TRBV19 to TRBJ1-1; 9 bases fit TRBD1. The germline CDR1 and CDR2 sequences are LNHDA and SQIVND (reference sequence). J lost 5 bases, V lost 7 bases, and 11 bases had no gene match. The CDR3 contains 15 residues. The variable domain in full, completed from reference TRBV19 and TRBJ1-1, reads DGGITQSPKYLFRKEGQNVTLSCEQNLNHDAMYWYRQDPGQGLRLIYYSQIVNDFQKGDIAEGYSVSREKKESFPLTVTSAQKNPTAFYLCASTPKQGAETEAFFGQGTRLTVV.

V and J are TRBV28 and TRBJ1-2; D is unclear. V dropped 3 bases and J dropped 2 bases, with 7 bases sitting between them. Germline CDR1 is MDHEN and CDR2 is SYDVKM. The CDR3 loop spans 13 amino acids. CDR3 nucleotides: TGTGCCAGCAGTTTCGGCGGAAACTATGGCTACACCTTC. The encoded protein is CASSFGGNYGYTF.